A single sample is the source of the 30 T cell receptor beta chains below, sequenced in a study of PD-L1 blockade in urothelial cancer. As to time point: pretreatment peripheral blood. Only in-frame clones appear in the TCRdb table, and some are missing; sequencing was by immunoSEQ multiplex PCR. Here the sample spans about 47,000 clones, around 84% being singletons. The sequenced sample was PBMCs, obtained around atezolizumab (anti-PD-L1) treatment. Source of these receptors: a man in his 60s with urothelial cancer.

This chain joins TRBV29-1 and TRBJ1-2, with D uncertain. The V gene lost 4 bases and the J gene lost 6 bases, with 9 bases spanning the gap. The CDR3 covers 11 residues. Germline V gene lookup returns CDR1 SQVTM and CDR2 ANQGSEA. The CDR3: CSVAVDNGYTF. CDR3 bases: TGCAGCGTTGCCGTAGACAATGGCTACACCTTC. Complete variable domain (other parts from reference TRBV29-1 and TRBJ1-2): SAVISQKPSRDICQRGTSLTIQCQVDSQVTMMFWYRQQPGQSLTLIATANQGSEATYESGFVIDKFPISRPNLTFSTLTVSNMSPEDSSIYLCSVAVDNGYTFGSGTRLTVV.

The rearrangement uses TRBV27 and TRBJ1-2; D is unresolved. Germline V gene data show CDR1 as MNHEY and CDR2 as SMNVEV (reference sequence). Trimming stripped 2 bases from V and 10 bases from J, with 14 bases between. The CDR3 loop spans 13 amino acids. The CDR3 coding sequence is TGTGCCAGCAGTTTAAGCGGAGGATCGCACTACACCTTC. Translation: CASSLSGGSHYTF.

The chain joins TRBV6-1 to TRBJ2-5, with TRBD1 matching over 7 bases. CDR1 and CDR2 from the germline V gene are MNHNS and SASEGT. The CDR3 spans 14 residues. V shed 2 bases and J 4 bases; nucleotides not matched to a gene: 4. The CDR3 bases are TGTGCCAGCAGTGAACAGGGGGAAGGAGAGACCCAGTACTTC. It encodes CASSEQGEGETQYF.

This clone has a single count. The CDR3 region is CASSGAGASSYEQYF. CDR3 in DNA: TGTGCCAGCAGCGGAGCGGGGGCCAGCTCCTACGAGCAGTACTTC. This chain links TRBV28 with TRBJ2-7; 8 nucleotides line up with TRBD2. V lost 6 bases to trimming and J lost 0 bases; unmatched junction nucleotides: 7. Germline V lookup: CDR1 MDHEN, CDR2 SYDVKM. The CDR3 totals 15 residues. Filled out from reference TRBV28 and TRBJ2-7, the complete variable domain reads DVKVTQSSRYLVKRTGEKVFLECVQDMDHENMFWYRQDPGLGLRLIYFSYDVKMKEKGDIPEGYSVSREKKERFSLILESASTNQTSMYLCASSGAGASSYEQYFGPGTRLTVT.

V usage is TRBV18 and J usage is TRBJ2-3; D is uncertain. CDR3 length equals 14 residues. V lost 0 bases to trimming and J lost 3 bases, with 7 bases between them. The germline gives CDR1 KGHSH, CDR2 LQKENI. CDR3 amino acids: CASSPPVSTDTQYF. The CDR3 DNA reads TGTGCCAGCTCACCACCTGTCAGTACAGATACGCAGTATTTT.

The rearrangement joins TRBV4-1 to TRBJ2-2; 7 nucleotides agree with TRBD2. J gave up 3 bases and V 4 bases, and 8 bases lay outside the gene matches. Germline CDR1 reads MGHRA; CDR2 reads YSYEKL. This CDR3 contains 16 residues. DNA of the CDR3: TGCGCCAGCAGCCTCCGCGGGAGCGGTGACACCGGGGAGCTGTTTTTT. Protein product: CASSLRGSGDTGELFF.

This clone has a single count. The chain has TRBV19 and TRBJ2-2; the match to TRBD2 covers 9 bases. Germline V gene sequence: CDR1 LNHDA, CDR2 SQIVND (reference sequence). The CDR3 contains 16 residues. The trim removed 4 bases at V and 5 bases at J, leaving 8 bases unmatched. The CDR3 protein is CASSKFSGSRTGELFF. The CDR3 DNA reads as TGTGCCAGTAGTAAATTTAGCGGGAGCAGGACCGGGGAGCTGTTTTTT.

V gene TRBV10-2 combines with J gene TRBJ1-3, with D hard to call. Trimming cost V 1 base and J 0 bases, with 7 bases left between them. CDR1 is WSHSY, CDR2 SAAADI, per germline. The CDR3 spans 15 residues. The CDR3 loop reads CASSEWSTSGNTIYF. The CDR3 DNA is TGCGCCAGCAGTGAGTGGTCTACCTCTGGAAACACCATATATTTT.

This clone appeared a few times. The chain joins TRBV5-1 to TRBJ1-1, with a possible D match to TRBD1 (6 bases). The CDR3 has 13 residues. Germline CDR1 reads SGHRS; CDR2 reads YFSETQ. V was trimmed by 0 bases and J by 11 bases, leaving 14 bases between them. The CDR3 reads CASSLAVGGDAFF. The DNA for the CDR3 is TGCGCCAGCAGCTTGGCCGTAGGGGGTGACGCTTTCTTT.

The chain is built from TRBV7-2 and TRBJ1-5, with TRBD1 matching 8 bases. CDR3 length equals 14 residues. Germline V lookup: CDR1 SGHTA, CDR2 FQGNSA. V shed 5 bases and J 3 bases; nucleotides not matched to a gene: 3. CDR3 amino acids: CASSRTGNNQPQHF. In nucleotides, the CDR3 is TGTGCCAGCAGCCGGACAGGGAACAATCAGCCCCAGCATTTT.

This clone was seen once. The V and J genes are TRBV10-3 and TRBJ2-7; 8 bases align to TRBD1. The germline V gene encodes CDR1 ENHRY and CDR2 SYGVKD. The J segment lost 3 bases and the V segment lost 8 bases, leaving 3 bases of the junction unmatched. This CDR3 spans 12 amino acids. This chain's CDR3 is CAIGGQDYEQYF. The CDR3 DNA sequence: TGTGCCATCGGGGGACAGGACTACGAGCAGTACTTC.

This sequence joins TRBV2 and TRBJ1-2; TRBD1 might be the D (5 bases). From germline, CDR1 is SNHLY and CDR2 FYNNEI. V lost 4 bases and J lost 1, with 16 bases in between. The CDR3 runs to 16 residues. The CDR3 coding sequence is TGTGCCAGCAGTGGGTTTCAGGGTTGGGGTAACTATGGCTACACCTTC. It encodes CASSGFQGWGNYGYTF.

This clone has more than one count but fewer than ten. CDR3 region: CASSLGTSDQETQYF. CDR3 sequence (DNA): TGTGCCAGCAGCTTAGGGACTAGCGATCAAGAGACCCAGTACTTC. This chain links TRBV7-6 with TRBJ2-5; 9 bases align to TRBD2. Germline V gene data show CDR1 as SGHVS and CDR2 as FNYEAQ. Germline trimming cut 1 base from V and 2 bases from J; bases unmatched to any gene: 2. This CDR3 is 15 amino acids long.

The chain recombines TRBV30 with TRBJ1-2, with D unresolved. In germline, CDR1 is GTSNPN, CDR2 SVGIG (reference sequence). The germline V and J ends were trimmed by 0 bases and 3 bases, with 14 bases remaining between them. CDR3 size: 15 residues. CDR3 sequence reads: CAWSVGQARDYGYTF. Written as DNA, the CDR3 is TGTGCCTGGAGTGTTGGGCAGGCCAGAGACTATGGCTACACCTTC.

V gene TRBV11-2 combines with J gene TRBJ2-7; 9 bases are a match to TRBD1. Germline-derived CDR1 and CDR2 are SGHAT and FQNNGV. The CDR3 has 16 amino acids. The J segment lost 7 bases and the V segment lost 4 bases, leaving 14 bases of the junction unmatched. The CDR3: CASSSPGGQGPGEQYF. CDR3 coding DNA: TGTGCCAGCAGCTCCCCGGGGGGACAGGGTCCCGGTGAGCAGTACTTC.

The chain couples TRBV5-1 to TRBJ2-7, with TRBD2 as a possible D gene (6 bases). The germline V and J ends were trimmed by 7 bases and 5 bases, with 13 bases remaining between them. CDR3 length: 12 amino acids. CDR1 is SGHRS and CDR2 is YFSETQ in the germline V gene. CDR3 region: CASSKSGDEQYF. The CDR3 DNA sequence: TGCGCCAGCTCAAAATCGGGGGACGAGCAGTACTTC.

The CDR3 here is CASSLAGGTAAIQYF. CDR3 bases: TGTGCCAGCAGCTTAGCGGGGGGGACGGCGGCCATTCAGTACTTC. The V gene is TRBV5-4, the J gene TRBJ2-4; 10 nucleotides match TRBD2. The J segment lost 9 bases and the V segment lost 2 bases, leaving 8 bases of the junction unmatched. The CDR3 is made up of 15 amino acids. CDR1 and CDR2 (germline): SGHNT, YYREEE (reference sequence).

J is TRBJ2-7 and V is TRBV11-2, with D perhaps TRBD1 (5 bases). The V end lost 5 bases, the J end lost 2 bases, and 13 bases lay between the germline ends. CDR1 is SGHAT and CDR2 is FQNNGV in the germline V gene. CDR3 length equals 14 residues. CDR3 DNA: TGTGCCAGCAGCAGCTTATCAGGGCCCTACGAGCAGTACTTC. It codes for CASSSLSGPYEQYF.

The chain is built from TRBV5-1 and TRBJ2-5, with a possible D match to TRBD2 (6 bases). V lost 4 bases to trimming and J lost 5 bases, with 15 bases between them. The germline gives CDR1 SGHRS, CDR2 YFSETQ. There are 14 residues in the CDR3. The CDR3 reads CASSRMGGMETQYF. The DNA of the CDR3 is TGCGCCAGCAGCCGGATGGGAGGCATGGAGACCCAGTACTTC.

This chain joins TRBV19 and TRBJ2-7; 10 bases align to TRBD2. CDR1 LNHDA and CDR2 SQIVND come from the germline V gene (reference sequence). After removal of 5 bases from V and 5 bases from J, the junction contained 9 bases not matched to a gene. CDR3 length equals 15 residues. CDR3: CASSWASGSNHEQYF. The DNA for the CDR3 is TGTGCCAGTAGTTGGGCTAGCGGGAGTAATCACGAGCAGTACTTC. Combining the CDR3 with reference TRBV19 and TRBJ2-7 gives the whole variable domain DGGITQSPKYLFRKEGQNVTLSCEQNLNHDAMYWYRQDPGQGLRLIYYSQIVNDFQKGDIAEGYSVSREKKESFPLTVTSAQKNPTAFYLCASSWASGSNHEQYFGPGTRLTVT.

This chain connects TRBV7-2 to TRBJ2-2; D possibly corresponds to TRBD1 (5 bases). V was pared by 1 base and J by 12 bases, with 12 bases between. Germline lookup yields CDR1 SGHTA and CDR2 FQGNSA. The CDR3 spans 13 residues. The CDR3 loop reads CASSLGLGEKLFF. CDR3 sequence (DNA): TGTGCCAGCAGCTTAGGGCTAGGGGAAAAGCTGTTTTTT.

This clone was detected only a few times. This sequence joins TRBV5-4 and TRBJ1-1, with 9 bases lining up with TRBD1. Germline values: CDR1 SGHNT, CDR2 YYREEE (reference sequence). The CDR3 extends over 14 amino acids. J gave up 0 bases and V 4 bases, and 1 base lay outside the gene matches. The CDR3 loop is CASSRDRVNTEAFF. CDR3 sequence (DNA): TGTGCCAGCAGCAGGGACAGGGTGAACACTGAAGCTTTCTTT.

V is TRBV11-2 and J is TRBJ1-1; no clear D. The V end was cut by 5 bases, the J end by 4 bases, with 17 bases between. Per the germline V gene, CDR1 is SGHAT and CDR2 is FQNNGV. The CDR3 loop spans 15 amino acids. CDR3 bases: TGTGCCAGCAGCCCTCTCCGGGGTTCGGGCACTGAAGCTTTCTTT. This translates into CASSPLRGSGTEAFF.

This clone was observed once. This chain links TRBV10-3 with TRBJ2-3, with TRBD2 identical over 14 bases. The germline gives CDR1 ENHRY, CDR2 SYGVKD. The V and J ends lost 8 bases and 1 base, in that order; junction bases with no gene match: 5. The CDR3 has 16 residues. CDR3 nucleotide sequence: TGTGCCATCGGGACTAGCGGGGGTTGGGGCACAGATACGCAGTATTTT. Translating gives CAIGTSGGWGTDTQYF.

The chain recombines TRBV4-3 with TRBJ2-7, with 16 bases that match TRBD2. Trimming cost V 0 bases and J 13 bases; bases outside gene matches: 6. The CDR3 extends over 15 amino acids. CDR1 and CDR2 from the germline V gene are LGHNA and YSLEER. The CDR3 spells CASSQEGLAGGTVYF. The CDR3 nucleotides are TGCGCCAGCAGCCAAGAGGGACTAGCGGGAGGGACAGTTTACTTC.

The chain uses TRBV6-1 and TRBJ1-2, with D hard to call. The CDR3 has 13 residues. Trimming stripped 4 bases from V and 2 bases from J, with 8 bases between. Per the germline V gene, CDR1 is MNHNS and CDR2 is SASEGT. Here the CDR3 DNA reads TGTGCCAGCAGTGTATCGGAGAACTATGGCTACACCTTC. Translated, it gives CASSVSENYGYTF.

This clone was seen a few times. The rearrangement joins TRBV4-3 to TRBJ1-5; D is perhaps TRBD1 (6 bases). CDR3 size: 16 residues. Looked up from germline, CDR1 is LGHNA and CDR2 is YSLEER. Trimming shortened V by 0 bases and J by 0 bases, and 9 bases separated the two germline ends. DNA for the CDR3: TGCGCCAGCAGCCAAGATCGACAGGTTAGCAATCAGCCCCAGCATTTT. Translated: CASSQDRQVSNQPQHF.

The chain employs TRBV2 and TRBJ2-3, with D tentatively TRBD2 (7 bases). This CDR3 contains 14 residues. The germline V and J ends were trimmed by 11 bases and 2 bases, with 17 bases remaining between them. Per the germline V gene, CDR1 is SNHLY and CDR2 is FYNNEI. CDR3 protein: CAGGSGTFTDTQYF. CDR3 DNA sequence: TGTGCCGGAGGGAGCGGGACATTCACAGATACGCAGTATTTT.

J is TRBJ1-6 and V is TRBV6-1; possible D gene TRBD1, 6 bases. Trimming removed 6 bases from V and 4 bases from J, with 13 bases in between. The V gene's germline CDR1 is MNHNS and CDR2 SASEGT. The CDR3 totals 15 residues. This CDR3 is CASSLGQYYNSPLHF. The DNA for the CDR3 is TGTGCCAGCAGCCTCGGACAGTATTATAATTCACCCCTCCACTTT.

The rearrangement links TRBV2 to TRBJ1-1; 7 positions match TRBD1. CDR1 is SNHLY, CDR2 FYNNEI, per germline. CDR3 length: 13 amino acids. After removal of 5 bases from V and 11 bases from J, the junction contained 11 bases not matched to a gene. CDR3 sequence reads: CASSTGQVGRAFF. CDR3 DNA: TGTGCCAGCAGTACCGGACAGGTGGGGAGGGCTTTCTTT.